The rows below give T cell receptor beta chains drawn from one sample of a study of Ad26.COV2.S vaccination and SARS-CoV-2 variants. Profiled with immunoSEQ multiplex PCR; TCRdb holds only in-frame clones, not every one. The profile covers 350,000 to 450,000 clones, with 70% to 90% appearing a single time and 3% to 4% taken by the ten largest. This specimen was peripheral blood, taken in a trial of Ad26.COV2.S vaccine versus placebo. These receptors were taken from a person aged 18-65 years who received the Ad26.COV2.S COVID-19 vaccine or a placebo. Both conserved end residues are part of each CDR3. The order of the fields is clone size, J gene, D gene, V gene, CDR3 protein, CDR3 DNA. A D gene is named only where the DNA matches it firmly. For some rows the clone size is stated as once, few or many, or as a class when expanded; others skip it.

>-|TRBJ2-1|TRBD2|TRBV20-1
CSASSSGINYNEQFF
TGCAGTGCTAGTTCTAGCGGGATTAACTACAATGAGCAGTTCTTC
>-|TRBJ2-2|-|TRBV5-6
CASSLAPNTGELFF
TGTGCCAGCAGCTTGGCCCCGAACACCGGGGAGCTGTTTTTT
>-|TRBJ1-2|-|TRBV30
CAWSKGSGGYTF
TGTGCCTGGAGTAAGGGGAGCGGTGGCTACACCTTC
>-|TRBJ2-1|TRBD2|TRBV7-2
CASRGRLAGDNEQFF
TGTGCCAGCAGGGGACGACTAGCGGGAGACAATGAGCAGTTCTTC
>-|TRBJ2-7|TRBD2|TRBV7-2
CASSVTSGGAYEQYF
TGTGCCAGCAGCGTGACTAGCGGGGGGGCCTACGAGCAGTACTTC
>-|TRBJ1-3|-|TRBV4-1
CASSQATGTYSGNTIYF
TGCGCCAGCAGCCAAGCCACCGGGACCTACTCTGGAAACACCATATATTTT
>-|TRBJ1-2|-|TRBV6-5
CASSYSGWVGYGYTF
TGTGCCAGCAGTTACTCGGGTTGGGTGGGGTATGGCTACACCTTC
>-|TRBJ2-2|-|TRBV5-4
CASSLDRVTGELFF
TGTGCCAGCAGCTTGGACAGGGTAACCGGGGAGCTGTTTTTT
>-|TRBJ2-3|TRBD2|TRBV4-3
CASSQGTGGSTDTQYF
TGCGCCAGCAGCCAAGGAACGGGGGGGAGCACAGATACGCAGTATTTT
>-|TRBJ1-2|-|TRBV5-1
CASSYQWTDNFPSF
TGCGCCAGCAGCTACCAATGGACAGATAACTTCCCCTCCTTC
>-|TRBJ2-2|TRBD2|TRBV29-1
CSVRQGGSTGELFF
TGCAGCGTTCGGCAGGGCGGGAGCACCGGGGAGCTGTTTTTT
>-|TRBJ2-1|-|TRBV7-9
CASIDSDRIFLRNEQFF
TGTGCCAGCATCGATAGTGACAGGATCTTTCTTCGTAATGAGCAGTTCTTC
>-|TRBJ1-2|-|TRBV6-5
CASRALTDSIYGYTF
TGTGCCAGCAGGGCTTTGACGGACTCGATCTATGGCTACACCTTC
>-|TRBJ2-5|TRBD1|TRBV6-2/TRBV6-3
CASSPHPGQQETQYF
TGTGCCAGCAGCCCCCACCCGGGACAGCAAGAGACCCAGTACTTC
>-|TRBJ1-2|-|TRBV7-8
CASSSRAGGINYGYTF
TGTGCCAGCAGCTCGAGGGCCGGGGGGATAAACTATGGCTACACCTTC
>-|TRBJ2-6|-|TRBV4-3
CASSPRSSGANVLTF
TGCGCCAGCAGCCCGCGATCCTCTGGGGCCAACGTCCTGACTTTC
>-|TRBJ2-3|-|TRBV30
CAWIIGDTQYF
TGTGCCTGGATAATAGGGGATACGCAGTATTTT
>-|TRBJ2-7|TRBD2|TRBV11-2
CASSSRLASSYEQYF
TGTGCCAGCAGCTCCCGACTAGCGTCTTCCTACGAGCAGTACTTC
>once|TRBJ2-1|-|TRBV5-6
CASSRNVRGFYNEQFF
TGTGCCAGCAGCCGTAATGTTCGGGGTTTTTACAATGAGCAGTTCTTC
>-|TRBJ1-2|TRBD1|TRBV3-1/TRBV3-2
CASTQPGQGYYGYTF
TGTGCCAGCACCCAACCGGGACAGGGTTACTATGGCTACACCTTC
>-|TRBJ2-3|-|TRBV5-5
CASGDGGTDTQYF
TGTGCCAGCGGGGACGGGGGCACAGATACGCAGTATTTT
>-|TRBJ1-1|-|TRBV5-6
CASSLDRMNTEAFF
TGTGCCAGCAGCTTGGACAGAATGAACACTGAAGCTTTCTTT
>once|TRBJ1-1|-|TRBV6-6
CAAGGGPGTEAFF
TGTGCCGCGGGCGGGGGACCAGGCACTGAAGCTTTCTTT
>-|TRBJ1-4|-|TRBV19
CATPETNEKLFF
TGTGCCACCCCAGAAACTAATGAAAAACTGTTTTTT
>-|TRBJ1-4|TRBD1|TRBV28
CASRIPGGIEKLFF
TGTGCCAGCAGAATACCAGGGGGAATAGAAAAACTGTTTTTT
>-|TRBJ2-7|-|TRBV21-1
CASSIPTGGFYEQYF
TGTGCCAGCAGCATACCGACAGGGGGCTTCTACGAGCAGTACTTC
>-|TRBJ2-1|TRBD2|TRBV10-1
CASSGTSGGPSYNEQFF
TGCGCCAGCAGTGGGACTAGCGGGGGACCCTCCTACAATGAGCAGTTCTTC
>-|TRBJ1-6|TRBD1|TRBV12-3/TRBV12-4
CASSRQGDSPLHF
TGTGCCAGCAGTCGACAGGGTGATTCACCCCTCCACTTT
>-|TRBJ1-3|-|TRBV19
CASTERGAGNTIYF
TGTGCCAGTACCGAAAGGGGGGCTGGAAACACCATATATTTT
>-|TRBJ1-2|TRBD1|TRBV7-2
CASSIGQGARSGYTF
TGTGCCAGCAGCATCGGACAGGGGGCCAGGTCTGGCTACACCTTC
>-|TRBJ1-4|TRBD1|TRBV4-1
CASSQERGGRQGRNEKLFF
TGCGCCAGCAGCCAAGAAAGGGGAGGCCGACAGGGACGTAATGAAAAACTGTTTTTT
>once|TRBJ2-7|-|TRBV2
CASSGQLSYEQYF
TGTGCCAGCAGTGGACAGCTCTCCTACGAGCAGTACTTC
>-|TRBJ2-1|-|TRBV21-1
CASSNQASGAYNEQFF
TGTGCCAGCAGCAATCAGGCTAGCGGGGCCTACAATGAGCAGTTCTTC
>-|TRBJ1-6|-|TRBV12-5
CASGPGQSDNSPLHF
TGTGCTAGTGGCCCCGGACAGAGTGATAATTCACCCCTCCACTTT
>-|TRBJ2-1|TRBD2|TRBV9
CASGEGEQFF
TGTGCCAGCGGGGAGGGGGAGCAGTTCTTC
>-|TRBJ1-5|-|TRBV6-4
CASSDGQCDPSYSNQPQHF
TGTGCCAGCAGTGACGGACAGTGCGACCCCTCTTATAGCAATCAGCCCCAGCATTTT
>-|TRBJ2-1|TRBD2|TRBV5-1
CASSWGLSTSGRTSYNEQFF
TGCGCCAGCAGCTGGGGGCTCTCTACTAGCGGGAGGACTTCCTACAATGAGCAGTTCTTC
>once|TRBJ2-2|-|TRBV27
CASSQTGLGAGELFF
TGTGCCAGCAGTCAGACCGGACTTGGCGCCGGGGAGCTGTTTTTT
>-|TRBJ2-2|TRBD1|TRBV5-1
CASSLGQGSTGELFF
TGCGCCAGCAGCTTGGGACAGGGATCCACCGGGGAGCTGTTTTTT